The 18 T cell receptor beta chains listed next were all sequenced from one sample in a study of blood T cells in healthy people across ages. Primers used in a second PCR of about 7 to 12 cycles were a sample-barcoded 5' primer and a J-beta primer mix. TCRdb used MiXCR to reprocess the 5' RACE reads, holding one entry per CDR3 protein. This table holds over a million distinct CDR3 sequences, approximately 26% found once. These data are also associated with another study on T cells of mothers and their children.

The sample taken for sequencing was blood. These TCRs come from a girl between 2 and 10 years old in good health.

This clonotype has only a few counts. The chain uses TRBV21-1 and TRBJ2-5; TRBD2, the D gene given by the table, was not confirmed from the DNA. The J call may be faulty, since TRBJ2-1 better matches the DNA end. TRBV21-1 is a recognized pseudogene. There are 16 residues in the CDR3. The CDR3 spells CASSKRLAGPYNEQFF. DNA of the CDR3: TGTGCCAGCAGCAAACGCCTAGCGGGGCCCTACAATGAGCAGTTCTTC.

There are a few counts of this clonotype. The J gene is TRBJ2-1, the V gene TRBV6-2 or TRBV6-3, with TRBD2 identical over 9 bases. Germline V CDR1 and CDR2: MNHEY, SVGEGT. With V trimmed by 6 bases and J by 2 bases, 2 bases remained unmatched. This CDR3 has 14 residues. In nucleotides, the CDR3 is TGTGCCAGCAGAGGCGGGGGGGCCTACAATGAGCAGTTCTTC. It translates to CASRGGGAYNEQFF.

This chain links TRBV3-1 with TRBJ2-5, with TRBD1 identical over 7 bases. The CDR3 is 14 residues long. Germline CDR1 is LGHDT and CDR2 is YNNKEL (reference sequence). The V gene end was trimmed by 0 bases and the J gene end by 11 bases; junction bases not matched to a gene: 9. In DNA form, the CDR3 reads TGTGCCAGCAGCCAAGAACAGGACAGGAAAGTTCAGTACTTC. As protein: CASSQEQDRKVQYF.

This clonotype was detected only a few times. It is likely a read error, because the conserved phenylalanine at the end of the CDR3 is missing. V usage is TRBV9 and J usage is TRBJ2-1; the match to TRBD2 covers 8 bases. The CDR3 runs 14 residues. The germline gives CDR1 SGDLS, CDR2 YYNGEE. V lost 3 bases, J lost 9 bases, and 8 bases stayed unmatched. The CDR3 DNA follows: TGTGCCAGCAGCGCCCCAGCGGGAGAAGGTGAGCAGTTCCTC. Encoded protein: CASSAPAGEGEQFL.

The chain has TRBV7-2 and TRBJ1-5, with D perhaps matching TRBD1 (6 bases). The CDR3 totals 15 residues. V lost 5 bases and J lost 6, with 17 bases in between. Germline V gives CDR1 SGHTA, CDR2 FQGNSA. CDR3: CASSLQGDLGQPQHF. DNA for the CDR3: TGTGCCAGCAGCCTACAGGGAGATTTGGGTCAGCCCCAGCATTTT.

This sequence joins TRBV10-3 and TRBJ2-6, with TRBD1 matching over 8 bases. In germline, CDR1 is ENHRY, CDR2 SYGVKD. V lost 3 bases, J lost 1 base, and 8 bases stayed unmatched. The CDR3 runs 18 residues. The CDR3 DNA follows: TGTGCCATCAGTGAAGTTGGGACAGGCGGGTCTGGGGCCAACGTCCTGACTTTC. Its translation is CAISEVGTGGSGANVLTF.

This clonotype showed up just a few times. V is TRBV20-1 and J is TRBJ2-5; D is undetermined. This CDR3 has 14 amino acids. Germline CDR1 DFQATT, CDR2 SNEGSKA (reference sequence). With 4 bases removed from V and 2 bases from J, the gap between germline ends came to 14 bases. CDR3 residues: CSAKVRPRQETQYF. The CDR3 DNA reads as TGCAGTGCTAAGGTCCGACCGAGGCAAGAGACCCAGTACTTC.

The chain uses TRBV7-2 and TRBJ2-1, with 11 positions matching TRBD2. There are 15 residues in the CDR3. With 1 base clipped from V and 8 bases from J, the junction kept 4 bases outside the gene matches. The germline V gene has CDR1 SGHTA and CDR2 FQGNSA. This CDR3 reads CASSLGPSGGYEQFF. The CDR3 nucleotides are TGTGCCAGCAGCTTAGGCCCTAGCGGGGGGTATGAGCAGTTCTTC.

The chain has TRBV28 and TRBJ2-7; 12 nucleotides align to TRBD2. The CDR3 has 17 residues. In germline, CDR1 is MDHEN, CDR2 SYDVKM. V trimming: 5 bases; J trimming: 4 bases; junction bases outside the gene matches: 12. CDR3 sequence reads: CASSLSKTSGSPYEQYF. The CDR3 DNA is TGTGCCAGCAGTCTATCCAAGACTAGCGGGAGCCCTTACGAGCAGTACTTC.

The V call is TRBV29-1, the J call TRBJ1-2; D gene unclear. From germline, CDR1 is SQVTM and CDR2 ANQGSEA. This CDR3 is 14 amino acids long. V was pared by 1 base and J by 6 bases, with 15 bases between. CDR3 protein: CSVEADTERHGYTF. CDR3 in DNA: TGCAGCGTTGAAGCTGACACCGAACGACATGGCTACACCTTC.

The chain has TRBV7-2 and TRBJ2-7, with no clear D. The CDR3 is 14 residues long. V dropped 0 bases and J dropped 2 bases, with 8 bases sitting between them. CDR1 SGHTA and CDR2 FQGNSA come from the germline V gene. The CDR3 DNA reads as TGTGCCAGCAGCTTAGCTCCTTTTCCCTACGAGCAGTACTTC. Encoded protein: CASSLAPFPYEQYF.

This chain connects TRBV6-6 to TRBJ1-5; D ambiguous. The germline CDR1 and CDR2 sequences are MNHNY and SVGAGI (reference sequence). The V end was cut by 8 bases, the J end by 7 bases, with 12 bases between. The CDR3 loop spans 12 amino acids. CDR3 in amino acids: CASGRVSQPQHF. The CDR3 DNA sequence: TGTGCCAGCGGGAGGGTATCCCAGCCCCAGCATTTT.

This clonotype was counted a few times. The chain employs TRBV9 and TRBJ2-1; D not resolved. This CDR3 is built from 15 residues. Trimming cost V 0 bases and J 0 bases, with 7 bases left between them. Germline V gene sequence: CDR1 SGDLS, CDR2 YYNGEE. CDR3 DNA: TGTGCCAGCAGCGTAGATGCTAGCTCCTACAATGAGCAGTTCTTC. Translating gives CASSVDASSYNEQFF.

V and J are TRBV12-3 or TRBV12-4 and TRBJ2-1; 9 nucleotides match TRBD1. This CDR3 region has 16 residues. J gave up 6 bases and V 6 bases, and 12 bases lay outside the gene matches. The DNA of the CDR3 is TGTGCCAGCAGGCCCACCGGGACAGGGACCCTCAATGAGCAGTTCTTC. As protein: CASRPTGTGTLNEQFF.

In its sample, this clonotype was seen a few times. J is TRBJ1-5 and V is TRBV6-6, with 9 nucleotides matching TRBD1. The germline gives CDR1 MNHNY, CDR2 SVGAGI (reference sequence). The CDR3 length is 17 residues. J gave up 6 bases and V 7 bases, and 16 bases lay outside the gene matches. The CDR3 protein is CASNPQGALEVGQPQHF. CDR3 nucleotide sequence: TGTGCCAGCAACCCACAGGGGGCTTTGGAAGTTGGTCAGCCCCAGCATTTT.

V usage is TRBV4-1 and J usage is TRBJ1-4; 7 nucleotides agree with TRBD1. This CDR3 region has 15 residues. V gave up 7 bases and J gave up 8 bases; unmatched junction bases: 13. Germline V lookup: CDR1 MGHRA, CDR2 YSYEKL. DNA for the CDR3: TGCGCCAGCATCTCCCCCGGGACAGAGGAAGAAAAACTGTTTTTT. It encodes CASISPGTEEEKLFF.

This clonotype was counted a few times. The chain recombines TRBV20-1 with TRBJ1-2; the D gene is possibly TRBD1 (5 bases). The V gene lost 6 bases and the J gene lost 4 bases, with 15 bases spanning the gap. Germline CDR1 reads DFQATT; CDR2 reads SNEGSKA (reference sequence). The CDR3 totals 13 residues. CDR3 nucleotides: TGCAGTGCCGGACAAGCACGATCCTATGGCTACACCTTC. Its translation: CSAGQARSYGYTF.

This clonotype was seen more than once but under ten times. The CDR3 DNA sequence: TGCAGTGCTAGGGCCTTAACTAGCGGAGAGAATGAGCAGTTCTTC. Protein product: CSARALTSGENEQFF. This rearrangement joins TRBV20-1 to TRBJ2-1, with 8 bases aligning to TRBD2. V lost 3 bases and J lost 7; bases outside the gene matches: 11. CDR1 is DFQATT, CDR2 SNEGSKA, per germline (reference sequence). This CDR3 spans 15 amino acids.